This T cell receptor beta chain was sequenced for a study of blood T cell repertoires in COVID-19. Study overall: The study drew acute and convalescent COVID-19 samples from the United States, Italy and Spain.

Method: immunoSEQ multiplex PCR; TCRdb's copy keeps in-frame clones and lacks some. The sample includes around 130,000 clones, over 70% seen only once; the top ten take approximately 10%. Input material: peripheral blood. The TCR sequence derives from a man aged 60-69 years with active or convalescent COVID-19.

CDR3 protein: CASSTASGYTGELFF. Here the CDR3 DNA reads TGTGCCAGTAGTACGGCTAGCGGTTACACCGGGGAGCTGTTTTTT. V gene TRBV19 combines with J gene TRBJ2-2; 7 bases are shared with TRBD2. V lost 4 bases, J lost 3 bases, and 5 bases stayed unmatched. The CDR3 runs to 15 residues. Per the germline V gene, CDR1 is LNHDA and CDR2 is SQIVND (reference sequence). The full variable domain, completed using reference TRBV19 and TRBJ2-2, is DGGITQSPKYLFRKEGQNVTLSCEQNLNHDAMYWYRQDPGQGLRLIYYSQIVNDFQKGDIAEGYSVSREKKESFPLTVTSAQKNPTAFYLCASSTASGYTGELFFGEGSRLTVL.